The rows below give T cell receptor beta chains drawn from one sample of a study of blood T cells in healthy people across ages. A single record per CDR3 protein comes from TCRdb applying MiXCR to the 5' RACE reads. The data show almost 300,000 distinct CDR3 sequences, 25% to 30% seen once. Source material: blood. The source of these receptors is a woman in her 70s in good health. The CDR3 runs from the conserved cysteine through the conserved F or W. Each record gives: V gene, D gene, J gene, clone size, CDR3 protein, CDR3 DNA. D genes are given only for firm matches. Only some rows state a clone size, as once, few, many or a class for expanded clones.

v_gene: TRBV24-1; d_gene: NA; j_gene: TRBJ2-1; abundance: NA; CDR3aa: CATSDFNNEQFF; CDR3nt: TGTGCCACCAGTGATTTTAACAATGAGCAGTTCTTC
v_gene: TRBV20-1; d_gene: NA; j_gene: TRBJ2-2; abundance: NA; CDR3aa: CSASPVGGPPTGELFF; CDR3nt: TGCAGTGCTAGCCCGGTTGGGGGGCCCCCTACCGGGGAGCTGTTTTTT
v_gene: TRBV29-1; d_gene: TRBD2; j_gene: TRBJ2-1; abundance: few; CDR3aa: CSVGLAGARFF; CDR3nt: TGCAGCGTGGGACTAGCGGGCGCCCGGTTCTTC
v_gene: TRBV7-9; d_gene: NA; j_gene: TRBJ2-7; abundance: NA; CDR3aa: CASSLQGGPYEQYF; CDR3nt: TGTGCCAGCAGCCTACAGGGTGGACCCTACGAGCAGTACTTC
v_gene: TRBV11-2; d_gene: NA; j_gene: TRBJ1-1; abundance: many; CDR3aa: CASSSSGTWGMNTEAFF; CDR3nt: TGTGCCAGCAGCTCTTCCGGGACATGGGGGATGAACACTGAAGCTTTCTTT
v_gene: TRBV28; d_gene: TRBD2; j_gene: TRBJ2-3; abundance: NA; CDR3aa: CASTRAGVSDTQYF; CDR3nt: TGTGCCAGCACCAGAGCGGGGGTGTCAGATACGCAGTATTTT
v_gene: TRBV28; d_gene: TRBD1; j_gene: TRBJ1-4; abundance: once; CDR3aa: CASSSGGPSVGLFF; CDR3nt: TGTGCCAGCTCTTCAGGGGGACCGTCGGTTGGACTGTTTTTT
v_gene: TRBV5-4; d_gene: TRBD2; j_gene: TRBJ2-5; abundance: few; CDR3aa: CASSPGRASGRVNQETQYF; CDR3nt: TGTGCCAGCAGCCCCGGGCGGGCTAGCGGGAGGGTTAACCAAGAGACCCAGTACTTC
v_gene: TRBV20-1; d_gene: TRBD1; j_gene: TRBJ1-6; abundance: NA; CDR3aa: CSARGDDRDRWSSYNSPLHF; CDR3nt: TGCAGTGCTAGAGGCGATGACCGGGACAGGTGGAGCTCCTATAATTCACCCCTCCACTTT
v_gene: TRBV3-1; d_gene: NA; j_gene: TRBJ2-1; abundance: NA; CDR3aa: CASSQLAGADEQFF; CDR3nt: TGTGCCAGCAGCCAATTAGCCGGTGCAGATGAGCAGTTCTTC
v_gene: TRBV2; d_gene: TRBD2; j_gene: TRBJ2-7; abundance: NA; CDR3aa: CASGLAGSYEQYF; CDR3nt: TGTGCCAGCGGACTAGCGGGGAGCTACGAGCAGTACTTC
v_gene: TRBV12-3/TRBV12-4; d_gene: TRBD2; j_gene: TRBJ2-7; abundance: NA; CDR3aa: CASSFTGGTVYEQYF; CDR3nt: TGTGCCAGCAGTTTTACGGGGGGGACTGTATACGAGCAGTACTTC
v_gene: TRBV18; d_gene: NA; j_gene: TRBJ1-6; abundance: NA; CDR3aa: CASSPRSRYNDSPLHF; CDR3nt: TGTGCCAGCTCACCAAGAAGTCGATATAACGATTCACCCCTCCACTTT
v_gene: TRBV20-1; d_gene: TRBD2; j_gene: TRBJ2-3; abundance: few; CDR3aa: CSARDIAGGYTQYF; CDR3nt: TGCAGTGCTAGAGATATAGCGGGGGGGTACACGCAGTATTTT
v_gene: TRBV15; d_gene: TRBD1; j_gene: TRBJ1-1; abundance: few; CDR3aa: CATSGTQGRNTEAFF; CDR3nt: TGTGCCACCAGCGGTACACAGGGGCGGAACACTGAAGCTTTCTTT
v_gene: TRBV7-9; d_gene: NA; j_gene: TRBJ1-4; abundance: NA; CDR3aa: CASSLVVNEKLFF; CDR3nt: TGTGCCAGCAGCTTAGTGGTGAATGAAAAACTGTTTTTT
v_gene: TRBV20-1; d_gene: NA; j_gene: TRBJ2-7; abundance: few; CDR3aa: CSGRQDLSSYEQYF; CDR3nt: TGCAGTGGCAGACAGGACCTGAGCTCCTACGAGCAGTACTTC
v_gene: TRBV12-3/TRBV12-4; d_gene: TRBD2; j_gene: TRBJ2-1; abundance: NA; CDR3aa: CASNLGRGKGYNEQFF; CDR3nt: TGTGCCAGCAACCTTGGGAGGGGTAAAGGGTACAATGAGCAGTTCTTC
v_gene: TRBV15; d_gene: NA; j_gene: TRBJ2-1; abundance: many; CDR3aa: CATSRQGTSGNEQFF; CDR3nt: TGTGCCACCAGCAGACAGGGCACCTCGGGCAATGAGCAGTTCTTC
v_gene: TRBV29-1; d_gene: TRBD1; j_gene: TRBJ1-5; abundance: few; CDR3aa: CSVQGANQPQHF; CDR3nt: TGCAGCGTCCAGGGGGCTAATCAGCCCCAGCATTTT
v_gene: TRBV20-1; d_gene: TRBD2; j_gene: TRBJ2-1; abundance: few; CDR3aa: CSASLGLAEQFF; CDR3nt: TGCAGTGCCTCACTGGGACTAGCGGAGCAGTTCTTC
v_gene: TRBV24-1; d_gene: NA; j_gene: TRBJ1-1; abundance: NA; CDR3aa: CATSSGGTGTEAFF; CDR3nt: TGTGCCACCTCCTCCGGGGGAACGGGGACTGAAGCTTTCTTT
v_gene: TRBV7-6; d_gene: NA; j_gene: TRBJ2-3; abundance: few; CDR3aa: CASSLAPARSTDTQYF; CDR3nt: TGTGCCAGCAGCTTAGCGCCGGCGAGAAGCACAGATACGCAGTATTTT
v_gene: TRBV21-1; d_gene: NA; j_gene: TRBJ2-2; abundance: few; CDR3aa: CASSTPGTDLTGELFF; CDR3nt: TGTGCCAGCAGCACCCCCGGGACAGACCTCACCGGGGAGCTGTTTTTT
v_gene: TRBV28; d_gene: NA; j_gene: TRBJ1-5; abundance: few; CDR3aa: CASSLLSTGWQPQHF; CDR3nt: TGTGCCAGCAGTCTCCTATCGACGGGGTGGCAGCCCCAGCATTTT
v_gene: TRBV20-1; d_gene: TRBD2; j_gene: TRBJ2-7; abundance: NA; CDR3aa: CSAGGGRAYEQYF; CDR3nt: TGCAGTGCCGGAGGCGGGAGGGCCTACGAGCAGTACTTC
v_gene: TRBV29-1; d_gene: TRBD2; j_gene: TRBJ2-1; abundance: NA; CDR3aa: CSVRLAAYNEQFF; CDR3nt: TGCAGCGTGAGACTAGCGGCTTACAATGAGCAGTTCTTC